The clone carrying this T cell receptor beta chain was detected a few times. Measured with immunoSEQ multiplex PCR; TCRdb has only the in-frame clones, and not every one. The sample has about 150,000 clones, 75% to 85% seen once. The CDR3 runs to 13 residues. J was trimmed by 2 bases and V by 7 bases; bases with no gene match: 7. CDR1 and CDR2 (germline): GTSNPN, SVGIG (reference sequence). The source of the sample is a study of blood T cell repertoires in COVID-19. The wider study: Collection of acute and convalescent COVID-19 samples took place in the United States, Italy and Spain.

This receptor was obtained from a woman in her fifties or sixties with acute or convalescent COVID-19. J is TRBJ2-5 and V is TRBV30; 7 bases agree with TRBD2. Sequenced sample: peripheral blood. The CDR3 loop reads CAYGGRGQETQYF. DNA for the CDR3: TGTGCCTATGGGGGGAGGGGTCAAGAGACCCAGTACTTC.